Each of the 18 T cell receptor beta chains below was sequenced from the same sample in a study of CD8 T cells in ankylosing spondylitis. TCRdb ran MiXCR on the 5' RACE reads and lists one entry per CDR3 protein. The table shows 200,000 to 300,000 distinct CDR3 sequences, with 8% to 9.5% occurring only once. Sequencing input: blood, either unsorted or a sorted T cell fraction (not recorded which). The receptors here all came from a male donor with ankylosing spondylitis or in good health (not recorded which).

This clonotype was counted at least ten times. The chain combines TRBV20-1 with TRBJ2-3; a possible D gene is TRBD1 (6 bases). The CDR3 covers 12 residues. V lost 7 bases and J lost 4, with 12 bases in between. In germline, CDR1 is DFQATT, CDR2 SNEGSKA (reference sequence). The CDR3 spells CSEGGASDTQYF. CDR3 sequence (DNA): TGCAGTGAAGGGGGAGCCTCAGATACGCAGTATTTT.

This chain joins TRBV30 and TRBJ2-1; maybe TRBD1 (6 bases). The germline gives CDR1 GTSNPN, CDR2 SVGIG (reference sequence). V shed 2 bases and J shed 7 bases, with 12 bases lying between them. The CDR3 is 13 amino acids. The CDR3 region is CAWSLRQANEQFF. Here the CDR3 DNA reads TGTGCCTGGAGTCTCAGACAGGCTAATGAGCAGTTCTTC. Full variable domain (remainder filled in from reference TRBV30 and TRBJ2-1): SQTIHQWPATLVQPVGSPLSLECTVEGTSNPNLYWYRQAAGRGLQLLFYSVGIGQISSEVPQNLSASRPQDRQFILSSKKLLLSDSGFYLCAWSLRQANEQFFGPGTRLTVL.

In its sample, this clonotype was seen many times. The V and J genes are TRBV12-3 or TRBV12-4 and TRBJ2-4; D remains ambiguous. The V and J ends lost 2 bases and 4 bases respectively, with 9 bases between them. The CDR3 has 14 residues. CDR3 sequence reads: CASSLMASKNIQYF. The DNA of the CDR3 is TGTGCCAGCAGTTTAATGGCGTCGAAAAACATTCAGTACTTC.

This clonotype was recorded at least ten times. This chain joins TRBV10-2 and TRBJ2-7; the D gene is possibly TRBD2 (5 bases). The germline V and J ends were trimmed by 3 bases and 4 bases, with 10 bases remaining between them. The length of the CDR3 is 13 residues. Per the germline V gene, CDR1 is WSHSY and CDR2 is SAAADI. In DNA, the CDR3 is TGCGCCAGCAGTGACAGAGGGAGTTACGAGCAGTACTTC. It yields the protein CASSDRGSYEQYF.

This clonotype was detected many times. This chain links TRBV29-1 with TRBJ1-5; possibly TRBD1 for D (6 bases). V lost 5 bases, J lost 0 bases, and 11 bases lay in between. The CDR3 spans 14 residues. Germline assignment: CDR1 SQVTM and CDR2 ANQGSEA. CDR3 sequence (DNA): TGCAGCGTTCGGACAGCACATAGCAATCAGCCCCAGCATTTT. It specifies CSVRTAHSNQPQHF.

This clonotype has ten or more counts. J is TRBJ1-3 and V is TRBV7-2; 7 bases match TRBD1. V dropped 4 bases and J dropped 3; count of bases not matched to a gene: 3. The CDR3 consists of 14 residues. The germline V gene has CDR1 SGHTA and CDR2 FQGNSA. The CDR3 is CASSSRQGGNTIYF. Written as DNA, the CDR3 is TGTGCCAGCAGCTCCCGACAGGGTGGAAACACCATATATTTT.

Details on this clonotype: With a much larger clone just one base away, this may be a read error. The V call is TRBV20-1, the J call TRBJ2-7, with TRBD2 identical over 11 bases. Germline V CDR1 and CDR2: DFQATT, SNEGSKA (reference sequence). The CDR3 covers 14 residues. CDR3 residues: CRAKTSGSLVEQYF. For the CDR3, the DNA is TGCAGAGCCAAAACTAGCGGGAGTTTAGTCGAGCAGTACTTC.

The sample holds many counts of this clonotype. V gene TRBV29-1 combines with J gene TRBJ1-1; possible D gene TRBD1, 6 bases. Trimming left V 7 bases short and J 0 bases short, with 12 bases between. Germline lookup yields CDR1 SQVTM and CDR2 ANQGSEA. CDR3 length equals 13 residues. In DNA, the CDR3 is TGCAGCGGGGGGGGACACATGAACACTGAAGCTTTCTTT. Protein sequence: CSGGGHMNTEAFF.

The genes are TRBV7-9 and TRBJ1-1; D unresolved. CDR1 and CDR2 from the germline V gene are SEHNR and FQNEAQ (reference sequence). Trimming shortened V by 1 base and J by 6 bases, and 9 bases separated the two germline ends. There are 13 residues in the CDR3. The CDR3 sequence is CASSLGYSAEAFF. The DNA of the CDR3 is TGTGCCAGCAGCTTAGGTTACAGTGCTGAAGCTTTCTTT.

This clonotype was observed many times. The rearrangement joins TRBV29-1 to TRBJ1-1, with D unresolved. Trimming took 6 bases from V and 8 from J, leaving 16 bases between them. Germline V gene lookup returns CDR1 SQVTM and CDR2 ANQGSEA. The CDR3 covers 12 residues. The CDR3 region is CSVRFGIHEAFF. In DNA, the CDR3 is TGCAGCGTGAGGTTCGGAATTCACGAAGCTTTCTTT.

The table lists this clonotype with many counts. The chain carries TRBV10-2 and TRBJ2-1, with 9 bases identical to TRBD2. CDR3 length: 17 amino acids. After removal of 2 bases from V and 2 bases from J, the junction contained 7 bases not matched to a gene. Germline V gene sequence: CDR1 WSHSY, CDR2 SAAADI. CDR3 in amino acids: CASSELGGRATYNEQFF. As DNA, the CDR3 is TGCGCCAGCAGTGAGCTTGGCGGGAGGGCCACCTACAATGAGCAGTTCTTC.

This clonotype was seen many times. The chain combines TRBV5-1 with TRBJ2-5; the match to TRBD2 covers 7 bases. Per the germline V gene, CDR1 is SGHRS and CDR2 is YFSETQ. The CDR3 loop spans 15 amino acids. With V trimmed by 4 bases and J by 4 bases, 10 bases remained unmatched. CDR3 residues: CASSRSPGGAETQYF. In DNA form, the CDR3 reads TGCGCCAGCAGCCGCTCACCGGGAGGAGCAGAGACCCAGTACTTC.

This clonotype was recorded many times. The chain has TRBV3-1 and TRBJ2-4; weak D call: TRBD2 (5 bases). The germline V and J ends were trimmed by 0 bases and 10 bases, with 13 bases remaining between them. This CDR3 has 14 residues. Germline loops: CDR1 LGHDT, CDR2 YNNKEL (reference sequence). CDR3 nucleotide sequence: TGTGCCAGCAGCCAAGAGGCCAGCGGCTTGATTCAGTACTTC. This codes for CASSQEASGLIQYF.

This clonotype has ten or more counts. CDR3 in DNA: TGCAGTGCTAGCAGGGACAGACACAATGAGCAGTTCTTC. It is translated as CSASRDRHNEQFF. The chain employs TRBV20-1 and TRBJ2-1, with 7 positions matching TRBD1. Germline V CDR1 and CDR2: DFQATT, SNEGSKA (reference sequence). The CDR3 spans 13 residues. Trimming cost V 3 bases and J 5 bases; bases outside gene matches: 4.

There are a few counts of this clonotype. The V gene is TRBV5-1, the J gene TRBJ1-2; D might be TRBD1 (6 bases). The CDR3 has 15 residues. Germline loops: CDR1 SGHRS, CDR2 YFSETQ. The V and J ends lost 4 bases and 4 bases respectively, with 17 bases between them. In DNA, the CDR3 is TGCGCCAGCAGCCCCTCAGGGGAACCCAGCTATGGCTACACCTTC. Translating gives CASSPSGEPSYGYTF.

V and J are TRBV29-1 and TRBJ2-4, with unresolved D. Trimming shortened V by 1 base and J by 0 bases, and 10 bases separated the two germline ends. CDR1 is SQVTM, CDR2 ANQGSEA, per germline. This CDR3 comprises 15 residues. DNA of the CDR3: TGCAGCGTTGAAGTAGTGTACCTAGCCAAAAACATTCAGTACTTC. Encoded protein: CSVEVVYLAKNIQYF.

In this sample, this clonotype turned up many times. CDR3 in DNA: TGTGCCAGCAGCTCCGCAGGGCTGCTATATGGCTACACCTTC. Amino acids: CASSSAGLLYGYTF. This chain uses TRBV3-1 with TRBJ1-2, with D maybe TRBD1 (5 bases). CDR3 size: 14 residues. Trimming left V 5 bases short and J 5 bases short, with 15 bases between. CDR1 is LGHDT and CDR2 is YNNKEL in the germline V gene (reference sequence).

The chain couples TRBV7-2 to TRBJ2-7; 7 nucleotides match TRBD2. Germline V CDR1 and CDR2: SGHTA, FQGNSA. V trimming: 5 bases; J trimming: 3 bases; junction bases outside the gene matches: 10. The CDR3 runs to 15 residues. This CDR3 is CASSPLPAGYYEQYF. The CDR3 DNA follows: TGTGCCAGCAGCCCCCTGCCAGCGGGGTACTACGAGCAGTACTTC.